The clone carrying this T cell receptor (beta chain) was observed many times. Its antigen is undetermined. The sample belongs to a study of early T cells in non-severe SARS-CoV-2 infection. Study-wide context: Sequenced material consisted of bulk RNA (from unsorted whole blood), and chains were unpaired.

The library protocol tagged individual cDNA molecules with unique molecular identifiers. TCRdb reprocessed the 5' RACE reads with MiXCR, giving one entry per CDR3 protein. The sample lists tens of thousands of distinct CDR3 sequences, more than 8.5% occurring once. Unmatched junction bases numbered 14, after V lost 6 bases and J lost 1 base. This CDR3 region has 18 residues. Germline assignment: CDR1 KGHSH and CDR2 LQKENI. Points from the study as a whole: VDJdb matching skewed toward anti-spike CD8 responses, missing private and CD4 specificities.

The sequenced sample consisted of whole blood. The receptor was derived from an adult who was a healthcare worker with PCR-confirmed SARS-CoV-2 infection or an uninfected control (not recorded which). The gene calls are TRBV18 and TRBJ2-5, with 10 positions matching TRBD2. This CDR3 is CASSAIAGGTNFQETQYF. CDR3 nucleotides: TGTGCCAGCTCGGCCATAGCGGGAGGCACAAACTTCCAAGAGACCCAGTACTTC.